This entry lists 3 T cell receptor beta chains sequenced from one sample in a study of shared clonotypes between healthy human individuals. The protocol was immunoSEQ multiplex PCR, while the TCRdb copy is restricted to in-frame clones and leaves out a portion. The sample lists 190,000 or so clones; around 63% were seen once. The material sequenced was memory CD4+ T cells sorted from blood. Specified subset: CD45RA-negative fraction. The receptors originated from a man aged 25 to 40 in good health.

The V gene is TRBV9, the J gene TRBJ1-1; a weak D match, TRBD1 (5 bases). This CDR3 is built from 12 residues. The germline V and J ends were trimmed by 0 bases and 7 bases, with 7 bases remaining between them. Looked up from germline, CDR1 is SGDLS and CDR2 is YYNGEE. CDR3 sequence reads: CASSVVQGEAFF. The CDR3 DNA reads as TGTGCCAGCAGCGTAGTTCAGGGTGAAGCTTTCTTT.

The chain joins TRBV2 to TRBJ1-4; maybe TRBD1 (6 bases). CDR1 SNHLY and CDR2 FYNNEI come from the germline V gene. The CDR3 loop spans 15 amino acids. The ends were cut back, 7 bases at V and 5 bases at J, with 17 bases in the middle. Here the CDR3 reads CASTKQGFENEKLFF. Written as DNA, the CDR3 is TGTGCCAGCACTAAACAGGGTTTCGAGAATGAAAAACTGTTTTTT.

The chain recombines TRBV5-1 with TRBJ2-7; D tentatively fits TRBD1 or TRBD2 (5 bases each). Looked up from germline, CDR1 is SGHRS and CDR2 is YFSETQ. Between the trimmed V and J ends, which lost 4 bases and 6 bases, there was a span of 17 bases. CDR3 length: 14 amino acids. This CDR3 reads CASSGGRSVGEQYF. The CDR3 DNA is TGCGCCAGCAGCGGGGGACGGTCTGTGGGCGAGCAGTACTTC.